This record looks at one T cell receptor (beta chain) sequence and its context. The protocol was immunoSEQ multiplex PCR, while the TCRdb copy is restricted to in-frame clones and leaves out a portion. The sample has approximately 130,000 clones, about 96% seen once. The record originates from a study of T cell changes during pregnancy in multiple sclerosis. The CDR3 is 13 residues long. Germline V lookup: CDR1 MNHEY, CDR2 SVGAGI. Trimming removed 8 bases from V and 6 bases from J; junction bases left unmatched: 8. This chain uses TRBV6-5 with TRBJ1-1; TRBD1 agrees at 8 bases. The sequenced sample was peripheral blood, obtained after pregnancy. The receptor was isolated from a female donor with multiple sclerosis, enrolled in a pregnancy study. Here the CDR3 reads CASATGARPEAFF. Written as DNA, the CDR3 is TGTGCCAGCGCGACAGGGGCCCGACCTGAAGCTTTCTTT.